Listed below are T cell receptor beta chains from one sample, sequenced in a study of shared clonotypes between healthy human individuals. Sequencing used immunoSEQ multiplex PCR; TCRdb keeps in-frame clones, though not all of them. The repertoire consists of roughly 2.5 million clones, with around 90% occurring once and the leading ten covering 0.14%. Sequenced sample: naive CD4+ T cells sorted from blood. The receptor source for this set is a man aged 18-30 years in good health. Both conserved end residues are part of each CDR3. D genes are given only for firm matches. Size is stated for part of the rows, as once, few or many counts, or as a class when the clone is expanded.

TRBV6-6,-,-,TRBJ1-3,CASHREAGNTIYF,TGTGCCAGCCACAGGGAGGCTGGAAACACCATATATTTT
TRBV5-1,-,-,TRBJ2-2,CASSEGTLSSGELFF,TGCGCCAGCAGCGAAGGGACTCTCTCATCCGGGGAGCTGTTTTTT
TRBV5-8,TRBD2,-,TRBJ2-5,CASSQGFLAGGPRETQYF,TGTGCCAGCAGCCAGGGCTTTCTAGCGGGAGGGCCGCGAGAGACCCAGTACTTC
TRBV4-3,TRBD2,-,TRBJ2-1,CASSQDPGLHYNEQFF,TGCGCCAGCAGCCAAGACCCGGGACTACACTACAATGAGCAGTTCTTC
TRBV28,TRBD1,-,TRBJ1-1,CASRGEFLGTGEAFF,TGTGCCAGCAGGGGGGAGTTTTTGGGGACAGGGGAAGCTTTCTTT
TRBV6-1,TRBD1,-,TRBJ1-1,CASSEMLGTVTEAFF,TGTGCCAGCAGTGAAATGCTAGGGACAGTTACTGAAGCTTTCTTT
TRBV6-5,-,-,TRBJ2-7,CASSYLPTYEQYF,TGTGCCAGCAGTTACCTACCAACCTACGAGCAGTACTTC
TRBV7-2,-,-,TRBJ1-1,CASSKDSLNTEAFF,TGTGCCAGCAGCAAAGACAGTCTGAACACTGAAGCTTTCTTT
TRBV9,-,few,TRBJ1-4,CASSVDPTNEKLFF,TGTGCCAGCAGCGTAGATCCCACTAATGAAAAACTGTTTTTT
TRBV10-3,-,-,TRBJ1-1,CAISAIMNTEAFF,TGTGCCATCAGTGCCATCATGAACACTGAAGCTTTCTTT
TRBV7-2,-,-,TRBJ1-2,CASSAPNSLDGYTF,TGTGCCAGCAGCGCGCCCAACAGTCTCGATGGCTACACCTTC
TRBV19,-,-,TRBJ1-1,CASSISGDGEAFF,TGTGCCAGTAGTATAAGTGGCGACGGTGAAGCTTTCTTT
TRBV5-4,-,-,TRBJ2-1,CASSSPNYSDEQFF,TGTGCCAGCAGTTCCCCGAACTATTCGGATGAGCAGTTCTTC
TRBV30,-,-,TRBJ2-3,CAWSAGGTDTQYF,TGTGCCTGGAGTGCAGGAGGCACAGATACGCAGTATTTT
TRBV25-1,-,-,TRBJ2-7,CASSERVADEQYF,TGTGCCAGCAGTGAAAGGGTAGCCGACGAGCAGTACTTC
TRBV25-1,-,-,TRBJ1-2,CASSSDEGRNYGYTF,TGTGCCAGCAGCTCCGACGAGGGGCGGAACTATGGCTACACCTTC
TRBV10-1,TRBD2,-,TRBJ2-1,CASSASGGPYNEQFF,TGCGCCAGCAGTGCAAGCGGGGGGCCCTACAATGAGCAGTTCTTC
TRBV5-8,TRBD1,-,TRBJ2-7,CASSRRQGLAYEQYF,TGTGCCAGCAGCCGAAGACAGGGTCTCGCCTACGAGCAGTACTTC
TRBV5-8,-,-,TRBJ2-7,CASSLGALRQYF,TGTGCCAGCAGCTTGGGGGCGCTAAGGCAGTACTTC
TRBV9,-,-,TRBJ1-6,CASSVSINPYNSPLHF,TGTGCCAGCAGCGTCTCGATTAACCCGTATAATTCACCCCTCCACTTT
TRBV14,-,few,TRBJ2-7,CASSQDLGFYEQYF,TGTGCCAGCAGCCAAGATCTAGGGTTCTACGAGCAGTACTTC
TRBV6-6,TRBD2,-,TRBJ2-4,CASSSQLAGVGHIQYF,TGTGCCAGCAGTTCCCAGCTAGCGGGAGTGGGGCACATTCAGTACTTC
TRBV7-9,-,-,TRBJ2-7,CASSSQGGLYEQYF,TGTGCCAGCAGCTCACAGGGAGGGCTCTACGAGCAGTACTTC
TRBV7-8,TRBD1,-,TRBJ2-4,CASSLTGTGHNIQYF,TGTGCCAGCAGCTTGACCGGGACAGGCCACAACATTCAGTACTTC
TRBV2,TRBD2,-,TRBJ2-1,CASSDAGGLNEQFF,TGTGCCAGCAGTGATGCGGGGGGGCTTAATGAGCAGTTCTTC
TRBV7-2,TRBD2,-,TRBJ2-7,CASSLGPSGGEQYF,TGTGCCAGCAGCTTAGGACCGTCGGGAGGAGAGCAGTACTTC
TRBV7-9,-,-,TRBJ1-5,CASSPGGGPQPQHF,TGTGCCAGCAGTCCTGGGGGGGGGCCTCAGCCCCAGCATTTT
TRBV6-5,-,once,TRBJ1-3,CASSYQGRYGNTIYF,TGTGCCAGCAGTTACCAGGGGCGTTATGGAAACACCATATATTTT
TRBV6-6,TRBD1,-,TRBJ1-1,CASRRRQGNTEAFF,TGTGCCAGCAGGCGGAGACAGGGGAACACTGAAGCTTTCTTT
TRBV28,TRBD1,-,TRBJ1-1,CASRPGGLNTEAFF,TGTGCCAGCAGGCCAGGGGGATTGAACACTGAAGCTTTCTTT
TRBV4-1,-,-,TRBJ2-3,CASSQVQDTQYF,TGCGCCAGCAGCCAAGTTCAAGATACGCAGTATTTT
TRBV5-1,-,-,TRBJ1-2,CASSLYRAYGYTF,TGCGCCAGCAGCTTGTACAGGGCCTATGGCTACACCTTC
TRBV7-2,TRBD1,-,TRBJ2-3,CASSTRQGASTDTQYF,TGTGCCAGCAGCACCCGACAGGGGGCAAGCACAGATACGCAGTATTTT
TRBV7-2,-,-,TRBJ2-7,CASSKLGTYEQYF,TGTGCCAGCAGCAAACTCGGGACCTACGAGCAGTACTTC
TRBV6-6,TRBD2,-,TRBJ2-7,CASSAGGAVYEQYF,TGTGCCAGCAGTGCCGGGGGGGCCGTGTACGAGCAGTACTTC
TRBV5-4,-,-,TRBJ2-7,CASSSKGVPYEQYF,TGTGCCAGCAGCTCGAAAGGGGTACCCTACGAGCAGTACTTC
TRBV12-1,-,few,TRBJ1-6,CASSPRGQVHSPLHF,TGTGCCAGCAGCCCGAGAGGACAGGTCCATTCACCCCTCCACTTT
TRBV4-2,-,-,TRBJ2-3,CASSQEGTASTDTQYF,TGTGCCAGCAGCCAAGAGGGCACAGCGTCGACAGATACGCAGTATTTT
TRBV6-1,-,-,TRBJ2-1,CASSELGARNEQFF,TGTGCCAGCAGTGAATTGGGGGCGCGAAATGAGCAGTTCTTC
TRBV2,-,-,TRBJ2-1,CASSVDLLGEQFF,TGTGCCAGCAGTGTGGATTTACTCGGTGAGCAGTTCTTC
TRBV9,-,-,TRBJ1-3,CASSVGGQFSGNTIYF,TGTGCCAGCAGCGTAGGGGGGCAGTTCTCTGGAAACACCATATATTTT